A selection of T cell receptor beta chains follows, all from one sample in a study of T cells in Graves' hyperthyroidism and ophthalmopathy. TCRdb fed the multiplex PCR reads into MiXCR, producing one record per CDR3 protein. The sample has around 420,000 distinct CDR3 sequences, 15% to 17% seen once. Sequenced: blood. These receptors all stem from a woman under 30 with Graves' hyperthyroidism. Both conserved end residues are part of each CDR3. Each record gives: clone size, D gene, J gene, V gene, CDR3 DNA, CDR3 protein. The D gene is left open where the match is weak. Some rows mark clone size as missing; the rest say once, few, many or name a class of expanded clone.

clone size: .; D gene: TRBD1; J gene: TRBJ1-2; V gene: TRBV28; CDR3 DNA: TGTGCCAGCAGTTCCCGGGACAGGGGAGGACATGGCTACACCTTC; CDR3 protein: CASSSRDRGGHGYTF
clone size: .; D gene: .; J gene: TRBJ2-3; V gene: TRBV6-5; CDR3 DNA: TGTGCCAGCAGTTATTCAGGGATCGTAGCAGATACGCAGTATTTT; CDR3 protein: CASSYSGIVADTQYF
clone size: many; D gene: TRBD1; J gene: TRBJ1-4; V gene: TRBV7-6; CDR3 DNA: TGTGCCAGCAGCGTCCGACAGGGCGCTGCAACTAATGAAAAACTGTTTTTT; CDR3 protein: CASSVRQGAATNEKLFF
clone size: .; D gene: .; J gene: TRBJ2-7; V gene: TRBV11-2; CDR3 DNA: TGTGCCAGCAGCACCCGGCCGGGGAAGAGCTCCTACGAGCAGTACTTC; CDR3 protein: CASSTRPGKSSYEQYF
clone size: many; D gene: .; J gene: TRBJ2-6; V gene: TRBV6-1; CDR3 DNA: TGTGCCAGCGCCAGGGCCTCTGGGGCCAACGTCCTGACTTTC; CDR3 protein: CASARASGANVLTF
clone size: many; D gene: .; J gene: TRBJ1-1; V gene: TRBV2; CDR3 DNA: TGTGCCAGCAGTGGCGTCGGGGGCACTGAAGCTTTCTTT; CDR3 protein: CASSGVGGTEAFF
clone size: many; D gene: .; J gene: TRBJ2-3; V gene: TRBV27; CDR3 DNA: TGTGCCAGCAGTGCCAGCTGGGGTGCAGATACGCAGTATTTT; CDR3 protein: CASSASWGADTQYF
clone size: many; D gene: .; J gene: TRBJ2-3; V gene: TRBV9; CDR3 DNA: TGTGCCAGCAGCGTACTAGCTTCCACAGATACGCAGTATTTT; CDR3 protein: CASSVLASTDTQYF
clone size: many; D gene: TRBD2; J gene: TRBJ2-3; V gene: TRBV28; CDR3 DNA: TGTGCCAGCAGTCTCGCCGGGACTAGCGGTCCTGGACACGGTACGCAGTATTTT; CDR3 protein: CASSLAGTSGPGHGTQYF
clone size: many; D gene: .; J gene: TRBJ1-4; V gene: TRBV4-1; CDR3 DNA: TGCGCCAGCAGCCAAGGCAGGGGAGCGGAAAAACTGTTTTTT; CDR3 protein: CASSQGRGAEKLFF
clone size: many; D gene: TRBD2; J gene: TRBJ2-1; V gene: TRBV6-1; CDR3 DNA: TGTGCCAGCAGTGAACAAGCGGGAGGGGTCAATGAGCAGTTCTTC; CDR3 protein: CASSEQAGGVNEQFF
clone size: few; D gene: TRBD1; J gene: TRBJ1-6; V gene: TRBV20-1; CDR3 DNA: TGCAGTGCTAGAGATAGGGACAGGGGATATCCACCCCTCCACTTT; CDR3 protein: CSARDRDRGYPPLHF
clone size: many; D gene: .; J gene: TRBJ1-1; V gene: TRBV9; CDR3 DNA: TGTGCCAGCAGCGTAGACCCGGGGATTGGCACTGAAGCTTTCTTT; CDR3 protein: CASSVDPGIGTEAFF
clone size: .; D gene: .; J gene: TRBJ2-3; V gene: TRBV6-4; CDR3 DNA: TGTGCCAGCAGTGATCAGAGCACAGATACGCAGTATTTT; CDR3 protein: CASSDQSTDTQYF
clone size: many; D gene: .; J gene: TRBJ2-3; V gene: TRBV4-2; CDR3 DNA: TGTGCCAGCAGCCAAGACTTGGGTTACACAGATACGCAGTATTTT; CDR3 protein: CASSQDLGYTDTQYF
clone size: many; D gene: TRBD1; J gene: TRBJ2-7; V gene: TRBV19; CDR3 DNA: TGTGCCAGTACCCCGGACAGGGTTTCATCCTACGAGCAGTACTTC; CDR3 protein: CASTPDRVSSYEQYF
clone size: .; D gene: .; J gene: TRBJ2-7; V gene: TRBV5-4; CDR3 DNA: TGTGCCAGCAGCCCCGGGGCAGCCTACGAGCAGTACTTC; CDR3 protein: CASSPGAAYEQYF
clone size: many; D gene: .; J gene: TRBJ1-5; V gene: TRBV7-2; CDR3 DNA: TGTGCCAGCAGCCGGTGGGTGGGGCAGCCCCAGCATTTT; CDR3 protein: CASSRWVGQPQHF
clone size: many; D gene: .; J gene: TRBJ2-7; V gene: TRBV5-5; CDR3 DNA: TGTGCCAGCAGCTTGTACCCTCTAGGGGATAGAACCTACGAGCAGTACTTC; CDR3 protein: CASSLYPLGDRTYEQYF
clone size: many; D gene: .; J gene: TRBJ1-5; V gene: TRBV6-1; CDR3 DNA: TGTGCCAGCAGCCCCGGTGTCGGGGGCAATCAGCCCCAGCATTTT; CDR3 protein: CASSPGVGGNQPQHF
clone size: many; D gene: .; J gene: TRBJ1-5; V gene: TRBV12-3/TRBV12-4; CDR3 DNA: TGTGCCAGCAGTTTTTCCAGGACCACCAATCAGCCCCAGCATTTT; CDR3 protein: CASSFSRTTNQPQHF
clone size: many; D gene: .; J gene: TRBJ2-7; V gene: TRBV12-3/TRBV12-4; CDR3 DNA: TGTGCCAGCAGCCCCGCTAGCGAGTCCTACGAGCAGTACTTC; CDR3 protein: CASSPASESYEQYF
clone size: many; D gene: .; J gene: TRBJ2-5; V gene: TRBV28; CDR3 DNA: TGTGCCAGCAGGACAGGTGGGGAGACCCAGTACTTC; CDR3 protein: CASRTGGETQYF
clone size: many; D gene: .; J gene: TRBJ2-1; V gene: TRBV3-1; CDR3 DNA: TGTGCCAGCAGCCAACGGGGACCGGTGGTTGAGCAGTTCTTC; CDR3 protein: CASSQRGPVVEQFF
clone size: many; D gene: .; J gene: TRBJ2-1; V gene: TRBV3-1; CDR3 DNA: TGTGCCAGCAGCCTGGAGAGGGGGGGCCTTTATGAGCAGTTCTTC; CDR3 protein: CASSLERGGLYEQFF
clone size: many; D gene: TRBD1; J gene: TRBJ1-2; V gene: TRBV20-1; CDR3 DNA: TGCAGTGCTAGAACGACCTCACAGGGGGCGCAGTATGGCTACACCTTC; CDR3 protein: CSARTTSQGAQYGYTF
clone size: many; D gene: TRBD1; J gene: TRBJ2-3; V gene: TRBV20-1; CDR3 DNA: TGCAGTGCTAAGGGGGCCTCCGGGCCCACAGATACGCAGTATTTT; CDR3 protein: CSAKGASGPTDTQYF
clone size: many; D gene: TRBD2; J gene: TRBJ2-7; V gene: TRBV9; CDR3 DNA: TGTGCCAGCAGCGGGACTAGCGGAGGCTACGAGCAGTACTTC; CDR3 protein: CASSGTSGGYEQYF
clone size: many; D gene: TRBD2; J gene: TRBJ2-5; V gene: TRBV20-1; CDR3 DNA: TGCAGTGCCCAAGGCGGCGGGGGGTTACAAGAGACCCAGTACTTC; CDR3 protein: CSAQGGGGLQETQYF
clone size: .; D gene: .; J gene: TRBJ2-7; V gene: TRBV7-9; CDR3 DNA: TGTGCCAGCAGCTTAGCGAGGACTACAACCCCCCTCGAGCAGTACTTC; CDR3 protein: CASSLARTTTPLEQYF
clone size: .; D gene: TRBD2; J gene: TRBJ2-1; V gene: TRBV30; CDR3 DNA: TGTGCCTGGAGTTTTCTACGGACTAGCGGGACCTACAATGAGCAGTTCTTC; CDR3 protein: CAWSFLRTSGTYNEQFF
clone size: many; D gene: TRBD1; J gene: TRBJ1-6; V gene: TRBV7-9; CDR3 DNA: TGTGCCAGCAGCTTAGTGGGACAGGATAATTCACCCCTCCACTTT; CDR3 protein: CASSLVGQDNSPLHF
clone size: many; D gene: TRBD1; J gene: TRBJ1-2; V gene: TRBV5-1; CDR3 DNA: TGCGCCAGCAGCCGCGGACAGGGTGGTGGCTACACCTTC; CDR3 protein: CASSRGQGGGYTF
clone size: few; D gene: .; J gene: TRBJ1-5; V gene: TRBV4-2; CDR3 DNA: TGTGCCAGCAGCCAAGGTACCAGCCTCAATCAGCCCCAGCATTTT; CDR3 protein: CASSQGTSLNQPQHF
clone size: .; D gene: .; J gene: TRBJ2-7; V gene: TRBV12-3/TRBV12-4; CDR3 DNA: TGTGCCAGCAGTCCCGTGGTAGGGGAGCAGTACTTC; CDR3 protein: CASSPVVGEQYF
clone size: .; D gene: .; J gene: TRBJ2-5; V gene: TRBV20-1; CDR3 DNA: TGCAGTGCTAGAGACTTGCGGGCGGGGGAGACCCAGTACTTC; CDR3 protein: CSARDLRAGETQYF
clone size: few; D gene: .; J gene: TRBJ1-1; V gene: TRBV10-3; CDR3 DNA: TGTGCCGGGCAACAGGGAATGAACACTGAAGCTTTCTTT; CDR3 protein: CAGQQGMNTEAFF
clone size: many; D gene: .; J gene: TRBJ2-5; V gene: TRBV3-1; CDR3 DNA: TGTGCCAGCAGCCTAGACGGGGAGACCCAGTACTTC; CDR3 protein: CASSLDGETQYF
clone size: .; D gene: TRBD2; J gene: TRBJ2-3; V gene: TRBV2; CDR3 DNA: TGTGCCAGCAGTGAATTGGCGGGGGGTGAAACGCAGTATTTT; CDR3 protein: CASSELAGGETQYF
clone size: many; D gene: .; J gene: TRBJ1-6; V gene: TRBV9; CDR3 DNA: TGTGCCAGCAGCGTAGCAGGATTCAATTCACCCCTCCACTTT; CDR3 protein: CASSVAGFNSPLHF
clone size: .; D gene: TRBD2; J gene: TRBJ2-7; V gene: TRBV7-9; CDR3 DNA: TGTGCCAGCAGCTTAGCCGAAGGGGGACTAGCGCCCTACGAGCAGTACTTC; CDR3 protein: CASSLAEGGLAPYEQYF
clone size: few; D gene: .; J gene: TRBJ2-7; V gene: TRBV6-1; CDR3 DNA: TGTGCCAGCAGTGAACGCGGGAACGAGCAGTACTTC; CDR3 protein: CASSERGNEQYF
clone size: few; D gene: TRBD2; J gene: TRBJ2-7; V gene: TRBV11-2; CDR3 DNA: TGTGCCAGCAGCTCGCCGGGACTAGCGGGAGAGCAGTACTTC; CDR3 protein: CASSSPGLAGEQYF
clone size: many; D gene: .; J gene: TRBJ1-6; V gene: TRBV20-1; CDR3 DNA: TGCAGTGCTAGATCCACAGTGGAACCCCTCCACTTT; CDR3 protein: CSARSTVEPLHF
clone size: .; D gene: .; J gene: TRBJ2-1; V gene: TRBV9; CDR3 DNA: TGTGCCAGCAGCGGTTCAGGAGGGGGTGAGCAGTTCTTC; CDR3 protein: CASSGSGGGEQFF
clone size: many; D gene: .; J gene: TRBJ2-7; V gene: TRBV4-1; CDR3 DNA: TGCGCCAGCAGCCGCTCCCGGGACAACGAGCAGTACTTC; CDR3 protein: CASSRSRDNEQYF